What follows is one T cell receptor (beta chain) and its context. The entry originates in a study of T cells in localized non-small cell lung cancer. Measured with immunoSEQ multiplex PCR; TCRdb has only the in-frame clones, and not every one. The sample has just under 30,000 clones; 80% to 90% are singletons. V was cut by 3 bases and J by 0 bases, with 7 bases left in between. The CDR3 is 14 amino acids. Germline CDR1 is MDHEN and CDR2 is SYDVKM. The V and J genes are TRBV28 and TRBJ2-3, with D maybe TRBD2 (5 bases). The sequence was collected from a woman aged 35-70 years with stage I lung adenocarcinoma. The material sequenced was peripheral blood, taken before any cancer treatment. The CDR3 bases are TGTGCCAGCAGTTTCGGGGTTAGCACAGATACGCAGTATTTT. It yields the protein CASSFGVSTDTQYF.